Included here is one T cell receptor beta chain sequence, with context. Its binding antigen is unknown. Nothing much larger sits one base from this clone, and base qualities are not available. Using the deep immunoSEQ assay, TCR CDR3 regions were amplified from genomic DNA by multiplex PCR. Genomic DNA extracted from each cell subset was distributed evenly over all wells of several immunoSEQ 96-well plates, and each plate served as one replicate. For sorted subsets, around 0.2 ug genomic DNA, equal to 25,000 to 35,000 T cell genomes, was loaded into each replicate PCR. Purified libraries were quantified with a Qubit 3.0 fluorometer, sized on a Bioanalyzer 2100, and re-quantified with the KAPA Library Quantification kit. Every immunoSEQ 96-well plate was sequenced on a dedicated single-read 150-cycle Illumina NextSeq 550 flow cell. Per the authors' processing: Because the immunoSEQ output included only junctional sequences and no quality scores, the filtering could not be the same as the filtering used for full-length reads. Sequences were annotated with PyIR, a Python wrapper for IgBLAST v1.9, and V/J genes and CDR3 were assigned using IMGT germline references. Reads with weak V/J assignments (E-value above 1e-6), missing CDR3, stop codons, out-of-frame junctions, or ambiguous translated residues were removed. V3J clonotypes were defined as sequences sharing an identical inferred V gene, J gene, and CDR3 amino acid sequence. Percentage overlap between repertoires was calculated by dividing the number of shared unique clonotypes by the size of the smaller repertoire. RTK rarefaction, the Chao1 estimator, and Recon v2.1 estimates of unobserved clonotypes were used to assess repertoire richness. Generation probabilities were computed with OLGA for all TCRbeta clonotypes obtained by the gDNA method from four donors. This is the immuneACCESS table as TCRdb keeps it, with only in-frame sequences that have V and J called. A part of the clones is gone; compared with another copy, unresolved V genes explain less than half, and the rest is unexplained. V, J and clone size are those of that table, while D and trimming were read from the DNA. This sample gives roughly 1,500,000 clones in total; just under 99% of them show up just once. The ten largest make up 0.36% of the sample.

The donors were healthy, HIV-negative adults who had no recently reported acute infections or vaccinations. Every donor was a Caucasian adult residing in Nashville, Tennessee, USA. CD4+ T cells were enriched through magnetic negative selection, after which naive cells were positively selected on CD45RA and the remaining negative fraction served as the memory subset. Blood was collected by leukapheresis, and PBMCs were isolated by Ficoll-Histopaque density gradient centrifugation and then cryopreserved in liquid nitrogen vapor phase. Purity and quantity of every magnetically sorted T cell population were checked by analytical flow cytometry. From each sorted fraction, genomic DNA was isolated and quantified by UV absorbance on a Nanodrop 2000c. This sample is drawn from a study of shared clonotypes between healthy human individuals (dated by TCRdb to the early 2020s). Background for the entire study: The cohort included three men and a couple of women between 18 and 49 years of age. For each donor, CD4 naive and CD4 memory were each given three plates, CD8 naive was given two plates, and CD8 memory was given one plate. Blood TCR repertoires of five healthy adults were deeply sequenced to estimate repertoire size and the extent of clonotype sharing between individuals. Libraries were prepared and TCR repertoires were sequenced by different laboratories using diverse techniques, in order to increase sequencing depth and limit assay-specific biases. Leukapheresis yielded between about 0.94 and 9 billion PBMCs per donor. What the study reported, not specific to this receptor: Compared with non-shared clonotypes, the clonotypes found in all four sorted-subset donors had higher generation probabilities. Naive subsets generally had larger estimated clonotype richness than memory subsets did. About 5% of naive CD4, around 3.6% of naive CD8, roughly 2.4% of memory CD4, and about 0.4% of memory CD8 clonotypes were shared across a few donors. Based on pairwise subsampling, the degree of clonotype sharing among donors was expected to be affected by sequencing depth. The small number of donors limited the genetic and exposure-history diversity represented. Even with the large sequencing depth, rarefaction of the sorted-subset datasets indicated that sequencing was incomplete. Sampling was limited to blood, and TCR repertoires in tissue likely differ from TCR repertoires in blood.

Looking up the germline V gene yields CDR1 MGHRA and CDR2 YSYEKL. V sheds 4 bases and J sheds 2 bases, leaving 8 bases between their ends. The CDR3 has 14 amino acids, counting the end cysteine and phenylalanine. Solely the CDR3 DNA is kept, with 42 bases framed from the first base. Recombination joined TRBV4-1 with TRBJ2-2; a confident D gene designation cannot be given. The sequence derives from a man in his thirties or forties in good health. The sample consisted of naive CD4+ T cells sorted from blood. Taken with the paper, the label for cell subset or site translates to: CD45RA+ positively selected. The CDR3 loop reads CASSLQLNTGELFF. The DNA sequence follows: TGCGCCAGCAGCCTGCAGCTTAACACCGGGGAGCTGTTTTTT.